A single sample gave rise to the 7 T cell receptor beta chains below, sequenced in a study of cytomegalovirus exposure and HLA in healthy donors. TCRdb's copy holds only in-frame clones and misses some; the assay was immunoSEQ multiplex PCR. The repertoire holds roughly 250,000 clones, approximately 83% seen once, with roughly 1.2% in the top ten. What was sequenced was PBMCs. Every receptor here comes from a young woman in good health and CMV-seropositive.

The chain recombines TRBV2 with TRBJ1-1; no reliable D call. Trimming removed 8 bases from V and 8 bases from J, with 9 bases in between. The germline V gene has CDR1 SNHLY and CDR2 FYNNEI. This CDR3 region has 10 residues. DNA for the CDR3: TGTGCCAGCCCGGGGTTCGAAGCTTTCTTT. Translated: CASPGFEAFF. The whole variable domain, remainder taken from reference TRBV2 and TRBJ1-1, is EPEVTQTPSHQVTQMGQEVILRCVPISNHLYFYWYRQILGQKVEFLVSFYNNEISEKSEIFDDQFSVERPDGSNFTLKIRSTKLEDSAMYFCASPGFEAFFGQGTRLTVV.

This chain links TRBV10-2 with TRBJ2-7; 8 bases match TRBD1. The CDR3 loop spans 13 amino acids. J was trimmed by 0 bases and V by 10 bases; bases with no gene match: 5. Per the germline V gene, CDR1 is WSHSY and CDR2 is SAAADI. The CDR3 loop is CATMGQVSYEQYF. CDR3 DNA sequence: TGCGCCACCATGGGACAGGTCTCCTACGAGCAGTACTTC.

The chain recombines TRBV9 with TRBJ2-7; possible D gene TRBD1, 6 bases. The CDR3 length is 14 residues. Trimming removed 3 bases from V and 4 bases from J, with 14 bases in between. Germline V CDR1 and CDR2: SGDLS, YYNGEE. CDR3 bases: TGTGCCAGCAGCGAGACCCCGCAGGGGTACGAGCAGTACTTC. It encodes CASSETPQGYEQYF.

This chain uses TRBV28 with TRBJ2-2; D gene ambiguous. The CDR3 sequence is 13 residues long. V was trimmed by 4 bases and J by 3 bases, leaving 6 bases between them. Germline CDR1 and CDR2: MDHEN and SYDVKM. CDR3: CASSSIYTGELFF. The DNA of the CDR3 is TGTGCCAGCAGTTCTATATACACCGGGGAGCTGTTTTTT.

This clone was seen just once. V usage is TRBV5-4 and J usage is TRBJ1-3; D is undetermined. The CDR3 loop spans 15 amino acids. V was clipped by 4 bases and J by 1 base, with 12 bases between them. Germline V CDR1 and CDR2: SGHNT, YYREEE (reference sequence). The CDR3 DNA reads TGTGCCAGCAGCCGGGGAACTACTTCTGGAAACACCATATATTTT. It specifies CASSRGTTSGNTIYF.

The chain couples TRBV10-3 to TRBJ1-4, with D maybe TRBD1 (6 bases). V lost 5 bases, J lost 5 bases, and 12 bases lay in between. CDR3 length equals 14 residues. Germline V gives CDR1 ENHRY, CDR2 SYGVKD. The CDR3 sequence: CAISPQGSNEKLFF. The DNA for the CDR3 is TGTGCCATCAGTCCACAGGGAAGCAATGAAAAACTGTTTTTT.

This clone was counted only a few times. The chain carries TRBV27 and TRBJ1-5, with D uncertain. Germline-derived CDR1 and CDR2 are MNHEY and SMNVEV (reference sequence). The V end lost 4 bases, the J end lost 4 bases, and 11 bases lay between the germline ends. CDR3 length: 14 residues. The chain's CDR3 is CASSSGSGNQPQHF. CDR3 nucleotide sequence: TGTGCCAGCAGTTCTGGGTCGGGGAATCAGCCCCAGCATTTT.